The present entry profiles one T cell receptor (beta chain) with its context. Its antigen is not known. The sample is drawn from a study of CD8+ T cells in alopecia areata. Overall study results and limits: More clonal than normal scalp was lesional scalp, particularly alopecia totalis/universalis.

CDR1 SGDLS and CDR2 YYNGEE come from the germline V gene. CDR3 length: 12 amino acids. V was clipped by 3 bases and J by 3 bases, with 3 bases between them. Treatment denoted: oral pan-JAK inhibitor, 5-10 mg twice daily. TCR sequencing used cDNA made by reverse transcription of extracted RNA. TCRdb's table, derived via immunoSEQ multiplex PCR, lists solely in-frame clones and lacks some. The sample includes 150,000 to 200,000 clones, around 50% seen only once; the top ten take roughly 13%. Sequencing used CD8+ T cells sorted from blood, obtained at week 24, from a patient treated with tofacitinib. This TCR came from a human donor with alopecia areata. V gene TRBV9 combines with J gene TRBJ2-2; no reliable D call. The CDR3 loop reads CASSGDTGELFF. The CDR3, as DNA: TGTGCCAGCAGCGGAGACACCGGGGAGCTGTTTTTT.